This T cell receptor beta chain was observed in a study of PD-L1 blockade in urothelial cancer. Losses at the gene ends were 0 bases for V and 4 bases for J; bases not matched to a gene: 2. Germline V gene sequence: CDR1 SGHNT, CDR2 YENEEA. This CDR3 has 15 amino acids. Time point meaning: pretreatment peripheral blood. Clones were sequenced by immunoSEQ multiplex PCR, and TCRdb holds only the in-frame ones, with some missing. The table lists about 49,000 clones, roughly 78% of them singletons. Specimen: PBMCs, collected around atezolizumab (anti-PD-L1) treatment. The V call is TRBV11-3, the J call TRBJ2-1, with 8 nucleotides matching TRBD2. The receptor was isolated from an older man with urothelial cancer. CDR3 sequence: CASSLEAGAYNEQFF. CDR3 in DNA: TGTGCCAGCAGCTTAGAAGCGGGAGCTTACAATGAGCAGTTCTTC.